Below, one T cell receptor (beta chain) is given with its context. Its target is not known. This entry is derived from a study of metastatic and nonmetastatic thyroid tumors. Study-wide background: Thyroid patients, malignant and benign, had repertoires compared across blood and tumor or nodule tissue.

Findings and limits, study-wide: Within blood and tumor, benign nodules reportedly had significantly lower TCR beta diversity than malignant thyroid tumors did.

The CDR3 loop spans 13 amino acids. Germline values: CDR1 GTSNPN, CDR2 SVGIG (reference sequence). Trimming cost V 5 bases and J 8 bases, with 18 bases left between them. Ahead of thyroid surgery, no patient had received treatment of any kind. TCRdb re-called the PCR reads through MiXCR. Of about 38,000 clones listed, less than 60% were seen once; the top ten hold approximately 25%. Sample: tumor tissue. V usage is TRBV30 and J usage is TRBJ1-2; D remains unclear. The receptor comes from a male donor with papillary thyroid cancer or a benign thyroid nodule (not recorded which). Some clones in this sample may be carry-over from other donors' samples. The CDR3 loop reads CAWYPGRLAGYTF. The CDR3 DNA follows: TGTGCCTGGTACCCGGGTCGCCTGGCGGGCTACACCTTC.